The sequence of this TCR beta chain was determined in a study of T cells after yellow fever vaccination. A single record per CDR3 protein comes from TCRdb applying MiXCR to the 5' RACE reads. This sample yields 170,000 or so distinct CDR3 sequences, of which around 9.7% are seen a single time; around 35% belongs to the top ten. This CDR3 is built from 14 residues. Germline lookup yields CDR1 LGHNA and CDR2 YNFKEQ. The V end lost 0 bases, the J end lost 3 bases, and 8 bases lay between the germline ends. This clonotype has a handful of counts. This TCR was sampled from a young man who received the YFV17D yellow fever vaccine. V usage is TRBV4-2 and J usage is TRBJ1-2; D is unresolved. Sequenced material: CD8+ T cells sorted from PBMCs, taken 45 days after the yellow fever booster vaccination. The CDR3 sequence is CASSQESGYYGYTF. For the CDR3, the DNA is TGTGCCAGCAGCCAAGAGTCGGGGTACTATGGCTACACCTTC.